These 3 T cell receptor beta chains were sequenced from one sample in a study of post-analysis software for immune sequencing data. The study's findings and limits: TRBV segments more frequent in patients than in controls numbered several and included TRBV5-6, TRBV5-1 and TRBV20-1.

No antigen has been assigned to these receptors. The library was made from cDNA and included unique molecular identifiers. TCRdb re-called the PCR reads with MiXCR, one entry per CDR3 protein. The sample consists of 150,000 to 200,000 distinct CDR3 sequences, approximately 31% of them appearing once. The sequenced material came from blood. Receptors were obtained from a girl under 18 with multiple sclerosis.

This clonotype showed up many times. This chain connects TRBV5-6 to TRBJ2-1, with 7 bases aligning to TRBD2. V was pared by 6 bases and J by 4 bases, with 13 bases of the junction left unmatched. The CDR3 has 16 residues. Germline CDR1 and CDR2: SGHDT and YYEEEE. The CDR3 reads CASTLHGAGLYNEQFF. The CDR3 DNA reads TGTGCCAGCACCTTACACGGAGCGGGACTTTACAATGAGCAGTTCTTC.

V usage is TRBV30 and J usage is TRBJ1-1; D perhaps matches TRBD1 (6 bases). The CDR3 length is 13 residues. V lost 4 bases and J 5 bases, leaving 14 bases between the germline ends. Germline V gene data show CDR1 as GTSNPN and CDR2 as SVGIG (reference sequence). The CDR3 is CAWNNRAPTEAFF. CDR3 nucleotide sequence: TGTGCCTGGAACAACAGGGCCCCTACTGAAGCTTTCTTT.

This clonotype was detected a few times. V is TRBV5-5 and J is TRBJ2-7; no firm D call. The germline V gene has CDR1 SGHKS and CDR2 YYEKEE (reference sequence). The CDR3 is 12 amino acids. Trimming pared 1 base from V and 1 base from J, leaving 3 bases between. The CDR3 DNA reads TGTGCCAGCAGCTTGCTGTCCTACGAGCAGTACTTC. It yields the protein CASSLLSYEQYF.